This T cell receptor beta chain was captured by sequencing in a study of T cell changes during pregnancy in multiple sclerosis. About this clone itself: Germline is not matched at one junction end, which may reflect a read error.

Method: immunoSEQ multiplex PCR; TCRdb's copy keeps in-frame clones and lacks some. The data show tens of thousands of clones, around 94% seen once. The length of the CDR3 is 13 residues. Germline CDR1 and CDR2: SGDLS and YYNGEE. The rearrangement uses TRBV9 and TRBJ2-1; TRBD2 is a possible D gene (5 bases). This clonotype originated in a female donor in good health, enrolled as a control in a pregnancy study. This specimen was peripheral blood, taken in the third trimester of pregnancy. The CDR3 DNA reads TGTGCCAGTAGCGTAGAACTCTACAATGAGCAGTTCTTC. Encoded protein: CASSVELYNEQFF.